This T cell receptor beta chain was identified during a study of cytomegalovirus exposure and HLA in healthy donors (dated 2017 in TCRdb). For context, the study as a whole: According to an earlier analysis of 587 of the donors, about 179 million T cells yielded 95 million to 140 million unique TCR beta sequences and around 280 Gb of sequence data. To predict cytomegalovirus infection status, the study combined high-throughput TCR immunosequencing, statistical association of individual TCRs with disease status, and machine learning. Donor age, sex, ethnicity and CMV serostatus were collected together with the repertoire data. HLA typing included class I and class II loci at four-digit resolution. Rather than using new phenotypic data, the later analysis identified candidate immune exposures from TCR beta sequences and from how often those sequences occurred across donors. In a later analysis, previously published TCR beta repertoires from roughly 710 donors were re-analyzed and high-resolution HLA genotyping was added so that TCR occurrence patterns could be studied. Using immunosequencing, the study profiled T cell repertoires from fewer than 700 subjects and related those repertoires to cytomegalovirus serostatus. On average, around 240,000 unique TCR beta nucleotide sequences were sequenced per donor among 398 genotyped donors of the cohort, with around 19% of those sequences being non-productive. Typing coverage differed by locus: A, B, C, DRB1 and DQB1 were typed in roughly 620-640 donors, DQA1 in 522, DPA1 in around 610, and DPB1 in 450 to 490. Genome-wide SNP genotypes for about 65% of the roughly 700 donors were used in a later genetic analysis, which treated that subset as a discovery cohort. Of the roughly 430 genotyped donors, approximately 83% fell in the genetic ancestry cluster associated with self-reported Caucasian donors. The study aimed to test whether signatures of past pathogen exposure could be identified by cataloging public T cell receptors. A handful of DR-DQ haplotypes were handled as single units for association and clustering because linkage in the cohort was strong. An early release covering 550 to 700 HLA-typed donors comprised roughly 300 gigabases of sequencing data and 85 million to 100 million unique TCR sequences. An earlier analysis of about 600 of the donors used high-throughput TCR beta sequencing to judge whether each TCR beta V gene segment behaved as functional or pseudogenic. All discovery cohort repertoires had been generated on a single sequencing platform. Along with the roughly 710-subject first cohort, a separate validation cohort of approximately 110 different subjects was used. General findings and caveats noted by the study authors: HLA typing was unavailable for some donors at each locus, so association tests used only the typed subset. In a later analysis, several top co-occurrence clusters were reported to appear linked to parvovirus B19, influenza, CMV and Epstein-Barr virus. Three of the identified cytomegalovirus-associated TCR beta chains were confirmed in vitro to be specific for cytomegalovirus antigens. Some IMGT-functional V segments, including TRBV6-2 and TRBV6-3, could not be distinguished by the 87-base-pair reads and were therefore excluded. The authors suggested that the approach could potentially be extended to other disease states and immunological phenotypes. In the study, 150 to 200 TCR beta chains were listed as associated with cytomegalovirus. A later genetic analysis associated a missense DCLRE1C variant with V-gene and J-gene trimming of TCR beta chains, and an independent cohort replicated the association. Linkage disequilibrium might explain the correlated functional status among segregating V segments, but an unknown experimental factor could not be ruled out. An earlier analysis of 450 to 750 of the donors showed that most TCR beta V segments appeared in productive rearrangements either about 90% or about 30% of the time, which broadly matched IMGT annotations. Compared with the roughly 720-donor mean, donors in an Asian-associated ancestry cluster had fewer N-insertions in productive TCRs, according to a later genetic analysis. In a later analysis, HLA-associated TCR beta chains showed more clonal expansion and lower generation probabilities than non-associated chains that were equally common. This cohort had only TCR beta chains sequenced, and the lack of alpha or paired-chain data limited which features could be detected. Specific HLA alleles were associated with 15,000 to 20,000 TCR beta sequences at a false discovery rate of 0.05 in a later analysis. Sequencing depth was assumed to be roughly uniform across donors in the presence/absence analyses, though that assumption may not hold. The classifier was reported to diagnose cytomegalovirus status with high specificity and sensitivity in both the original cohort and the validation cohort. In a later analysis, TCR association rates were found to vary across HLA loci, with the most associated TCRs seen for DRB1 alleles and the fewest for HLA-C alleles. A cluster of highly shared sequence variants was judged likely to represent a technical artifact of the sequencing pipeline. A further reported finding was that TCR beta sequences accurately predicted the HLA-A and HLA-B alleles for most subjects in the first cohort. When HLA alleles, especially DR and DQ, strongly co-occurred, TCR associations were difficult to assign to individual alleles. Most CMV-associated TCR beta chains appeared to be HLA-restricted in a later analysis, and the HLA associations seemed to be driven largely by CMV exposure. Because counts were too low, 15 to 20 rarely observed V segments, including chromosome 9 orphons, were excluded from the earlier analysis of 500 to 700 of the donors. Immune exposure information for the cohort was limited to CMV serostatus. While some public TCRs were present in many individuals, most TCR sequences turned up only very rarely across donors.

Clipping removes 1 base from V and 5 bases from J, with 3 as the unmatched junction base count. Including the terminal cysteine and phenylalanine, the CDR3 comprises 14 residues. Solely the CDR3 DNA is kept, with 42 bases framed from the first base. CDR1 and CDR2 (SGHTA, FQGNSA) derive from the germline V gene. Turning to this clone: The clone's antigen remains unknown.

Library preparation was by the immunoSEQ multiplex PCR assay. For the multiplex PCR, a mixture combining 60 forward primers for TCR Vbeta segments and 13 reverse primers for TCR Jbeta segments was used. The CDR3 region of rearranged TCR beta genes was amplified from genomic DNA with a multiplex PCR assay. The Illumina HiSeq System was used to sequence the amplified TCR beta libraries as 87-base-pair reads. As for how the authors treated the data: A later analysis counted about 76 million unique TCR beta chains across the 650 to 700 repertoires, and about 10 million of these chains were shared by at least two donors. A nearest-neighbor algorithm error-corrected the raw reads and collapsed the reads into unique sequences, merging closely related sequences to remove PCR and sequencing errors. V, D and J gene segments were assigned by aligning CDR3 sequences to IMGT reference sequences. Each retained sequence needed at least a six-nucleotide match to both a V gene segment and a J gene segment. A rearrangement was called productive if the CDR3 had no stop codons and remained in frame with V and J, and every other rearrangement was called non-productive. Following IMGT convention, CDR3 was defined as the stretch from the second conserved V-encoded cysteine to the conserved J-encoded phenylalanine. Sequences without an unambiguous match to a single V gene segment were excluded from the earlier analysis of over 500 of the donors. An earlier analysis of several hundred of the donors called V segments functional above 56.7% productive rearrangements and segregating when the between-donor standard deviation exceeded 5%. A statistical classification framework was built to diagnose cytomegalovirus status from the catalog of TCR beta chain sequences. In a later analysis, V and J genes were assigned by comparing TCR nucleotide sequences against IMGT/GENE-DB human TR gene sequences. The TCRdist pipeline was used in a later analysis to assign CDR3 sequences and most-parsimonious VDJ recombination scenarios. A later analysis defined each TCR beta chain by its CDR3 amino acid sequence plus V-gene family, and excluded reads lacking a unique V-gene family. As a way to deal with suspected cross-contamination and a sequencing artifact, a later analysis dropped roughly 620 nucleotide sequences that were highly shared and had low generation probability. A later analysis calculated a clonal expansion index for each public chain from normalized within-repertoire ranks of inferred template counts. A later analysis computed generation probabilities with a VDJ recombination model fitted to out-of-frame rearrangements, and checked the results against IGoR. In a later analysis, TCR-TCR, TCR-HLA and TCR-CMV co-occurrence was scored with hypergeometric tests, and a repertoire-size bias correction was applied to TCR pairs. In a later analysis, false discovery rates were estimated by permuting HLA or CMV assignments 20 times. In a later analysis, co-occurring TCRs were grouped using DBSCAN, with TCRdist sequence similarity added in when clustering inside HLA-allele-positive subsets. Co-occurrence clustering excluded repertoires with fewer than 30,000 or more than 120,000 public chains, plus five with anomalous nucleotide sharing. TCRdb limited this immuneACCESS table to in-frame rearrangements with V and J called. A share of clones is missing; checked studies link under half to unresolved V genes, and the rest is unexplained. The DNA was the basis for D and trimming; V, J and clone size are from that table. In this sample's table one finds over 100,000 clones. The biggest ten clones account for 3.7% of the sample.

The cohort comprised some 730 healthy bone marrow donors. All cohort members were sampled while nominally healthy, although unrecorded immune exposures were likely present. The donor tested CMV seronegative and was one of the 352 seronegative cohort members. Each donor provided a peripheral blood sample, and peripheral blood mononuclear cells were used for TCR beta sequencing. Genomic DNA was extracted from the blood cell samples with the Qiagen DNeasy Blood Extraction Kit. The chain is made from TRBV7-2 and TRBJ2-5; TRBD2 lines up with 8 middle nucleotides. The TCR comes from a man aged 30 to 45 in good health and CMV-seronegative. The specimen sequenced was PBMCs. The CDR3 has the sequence CASSLEAGVETQYF. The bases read TGTGCCAGCAGCTTAGAAGCGGGGGTTGAGACCCAGTACTTC.